The subject of this entry is one TCR beta chain. TCRdb's table, derived via immunoSEQ multiplex PCR, lists solely in-frame clones and lacks some. The sample gives nearly 70,000 clones, around 80% of which show up once; 8% to 10% is in the top ten. The sample belongs to a study of blood T cell repertoires in COVID-19. Across the whole study: Some COVID-19 samples were acute and others convalescent; all came from the United States, Italy and Spain. The analysed material was cDNA or gDNA that came from T cells, B-cell-depleted T cells, or PBMCs.

The germline V gene encodes CDR1 LGHDT and CDR2 YNNKEL (reference sequence). The CDR3 consists of 15 residues. The V segment lost 4 bases and the J segment 0 bases; nucleotides outside the gene matches: 6. The J gene is TRBJ2-7, the V gene TRBV3-1 (or the pseudogene TRBV3-2); 7 nucleotides match TRBD1. Sequences were obtained from peripheral blood. The receptor was derived from a woman older than 75 with acute or convalescent COVID-19. The CDR3 protein is CASSLGTDDSYEQYF. The CDR3 bases are TGTGCCAGCAGCCTTGGGACAGACGACTCCTACGAGCAGTACTTC.